This TCR beta chain originates from a study of OX40 agonist ivuxolimab in advanced cancers. Overall study: Ivuxolimab, which is an agonistic anti-OX40 (CD134) antibody, was administered to the patients. It was permissible to have had prior anti-PD-1, anti-PD-L1 or anti-CTLA-4 therapy, and approximately 40% had some.

No patient had autoimmune disease or received systemic immunosuppression. The V and J ends lost 1 base and 5 bases respectively, with 6 bases between them. The germline gives CDR1 SGHTA, CDR2 FQGTGA. The CDR3 is 13 amino acids. Libraries were prepared by immunoSEQ multiplex PCR; TCRdb keeps only in-frame clonotypes and omits some of them. The data show approximately 83,000 clones, approximately 81% seen once. Source: CD4+ or CD8+ T cells sorted from blood, taken in a trial of the OX40 agonist ivuxolimab. The J gene is TRBJ2-1, the V gene TRBV7-3; possible D gene TRBD1, 6 bases. The source of this sequence is an adult with an advanced solid tumor such as melanoma, head and neck, liver or kidney cancer. The CDR3 sequence: CASSLNRDNEQFF. The DNA for the CDR3 is TGTGCCAGCAGCTTAAACAGGGACAATGAGCAGTTCTTC.